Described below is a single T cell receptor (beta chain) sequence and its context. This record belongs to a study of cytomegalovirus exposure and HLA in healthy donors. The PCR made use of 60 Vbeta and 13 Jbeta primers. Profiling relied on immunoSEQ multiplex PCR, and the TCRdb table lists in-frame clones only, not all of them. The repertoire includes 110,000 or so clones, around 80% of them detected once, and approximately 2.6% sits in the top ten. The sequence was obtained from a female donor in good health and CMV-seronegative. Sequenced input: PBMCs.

CDR3 in DNA: TGTGCCAGTAGTATTTATAATCAGGTTCAGCCCCAGCATTTT. Its translation is CASSIYNQVQPQHF. This chain joins TRBV19 and TRBJ1-5; D not certain. CDR1 and CDR2 (germline): LNHDA, SQIVND (reference sequence). CDR3 length equals 14 residues. The V and J ends lost 3 bases and 6 bases respectively, with 12 bases between them.